This record looks at one T cell receptor beta chain sequence and its context. The same CDR3 can be traced to other DNA sequences in this sample. The method was immunoSEQ multiplex PCR; TCRdb's version includes in-frame clones alone and lacks a portion of them. The table lists 13,000 to 15,000 clones, 85% to 95% of them singletons. Trimming removed 6 bases from V and 4 bases from J; junction bases left unmatched: 6. The length of the CDR3 is 14 residues. Germline CDR1 reads SNHLY; CDR2 reads FYNNEI. The data were obtained in a study of blood T cell repertoires in COVID-19. The J gene is TRBJ1-5, the V gene TRBV2; TRBD1 aligns across 7 bases. This receptor was obtained from a human donor with active COVID-19. The donor label of this sample is uncertain. What was sequenced was peripheral blood. The CDR3 nucleotides read TGTGCCAGCAGCGCTAGGACAGGTAATCAGCCCCAGCATTTT. Protein: CASSARTGNQPQHF. Variable domain in full (rest from reference TRBV2 and TRBJ1-5): EPEVTQTPSHQVTQMGQEVILRCVPISNHLYFYWYRQILGQKVEFLVSFYNNEISEKSEIFDDQFSVERPDGSNFTLKIRSTKLEDSAMYFCASSARTGNQPQHFGDGTRLSIL.